The rows below give T cell receptor beta chains drawn from one sample of a study of blood T cells in healthy people across ages. TCRdb re-called the 5' RACE reads through MiXCR, storing one row per CDR3 protein. This sample has around 1,000,000 distinct CDR3 sequences, with roughly a quarter found just once. The sample was also linked to a second study, of T cells of mothers and their children.

The specimen sequenced was blood. These receptors originate from a girl aged 2-10 years in good health. Each CDR3 is given with its conserved first and last residue. Fields, in order: V gene, CDR3 protein.

V gene: TRBV20-1; CDR3 protein: CSAETEGNTGELFF
V gene: TRBV23-1; CDR3 protein: CASSPGKPKENIQYF
V gene: TRBV28; CDR3 protein: CASSYLRAREQYF
V gene: TRBV27; CDR3 protein: CASAAGGEQYF
V gene: TRBV9; CDR3 protein: CASSAIQGIGELFF
V gene: TRBV7-9; CDR3 protein: CASSLTGFGYTF
V gene: TRBV7-2; CDR3 protein: CASSLGQGVTEAFF
V gene: TRBV6-2/TRBV6-3; CDR3 protein: CASSYSIRSSYNEQFF
V gene: TRBV7-6; CDR3 protein: CASSSLPGTGSYEQYF
V gene: TRBV20-1; CDR3 protein: CSGGNRHTDTQYF
V gene: TRBV6-1; CDR3 protein: CASSEKTNQPQHF
V gene: TRBV24-1; CDR3 protein: CATSSPGQGNYGYTF
V gene: TRBV6-5; CDR3 protein: CASSYMPGNEKLFF
V gene: TRBV27; CDR3 protein: CASTDFIGWYF
V gene: TRBV7-2; CDR3 protein: CASSLDVLKSGLRPQHF
V gene: TRBV10-3; CDR3 protein: CAIRDRIGYTF
V gene: TRBV12-5; CDR3 protein: CASGLLSARKLFF
V gene: TRBV12-3/TRBV12-4; CDR3 protein: CASRGQGGDQETQYF
V gene: TRBV4-3; CDR3 protein: CASSRNGQGWTDTQYF
V gene: TRBV12-5; CDR3 protein: CASGYRGKDTGELFF
V gene: TRBV6-1; CDR3 protein: CASSEGRLPGANVLTF
V gene: TRBV5-1; CDR3 protein: CASSLDDPSSNEQFF
V gene: TRBV3-1; CDR3 protein: CASSIQGAYNEQFF
V gene: TRBV9; CDR3 protein: CASSVAGDNYEQYF
V gene: TRBV6-1; CDR3 protein: CASSEAPGVNYGYTF
V gene: TRBV2; CDR3 protein: CASSGEGSSYEQYF
V gene: TRBV7-2; CDR3 protein: CASSLSLADTGELFF
V gene: TRBV6-2/TRBV6-3; CDR3 protein: CASSYITGEQFF
V gene: TRBV15; CDR3 protein: CATSIDREWGEQYF
V gene: TRBV7-6; CDR3 protein: CASSLGTSSDTQYF
V gene: TRBV10-3; CDR3 protein: CAISESRDLYGYTF
V gene: TRBV15; CDR3 protein: CATSGVGGNRPQHF
V gene: TRBV9; CDR3 protein: CASSNFMGLGGDEQYF
V gene: TRBV20-1; CDR3 protein: CSARVGQGYYEQYF
V gene: TRBV7-6; CDR3 protein: CASSSPTGGSLGTEAFF
V gene: TRBV3-1; CDR3 protein: CASSQDLVLGGNGGIHTQYF
V gene: TRBV7-2; CDR3 protein: CASQVSGMYQETQYF
V gene: TRBV27; CDR3 protein: CASSLSGQTLAYEQYF
V gene: TRBV7-9; CDR3 protein: CTSSHRRAEMYQETQYF
V gene: TRBV12-3/TRBV12-4; CDR3 protein: CASSFSLEVDQYF
V gene: TRBV11-3; CDR3 protein: CASSDLAGGEETQYF
V gene: TRBV24-1; CDR3 protein: CATSEGTWETQYF
V gene: TRBV29-1; CDR3 protein: CSVAGDEQYF
V gene: TRBV24-1; CDR3 protein: CATSDSVVGVLNGYTF
V gene: TRBV9; CDR3 protein: CASSVKANPTYGYTF
V gene: TRBV4-2; CDR3 protein: CASSPGGRTYNEQFF
V gene: TRBV20-1; CDR3 protein: CSARRRSGGLETQYF
V gene: TRBV10-3; CDR3 protein: CAISGGQGARTEAFF
V gene: TRBV30; CDR3 protein: CAWSIREKLFF
V gene: TRBV7-9; CDR3 protein: CASSPLGGEGGYTF
V gene: TRBV4-1; CDR3 protein: CASSRSMTDHNEQYF
V gene: TRBV2; CDR3 protein: CASSGGRQNNEQFF
V gene: TRBV14; CDR3 protein: CASSPDPLGGNSPLHF